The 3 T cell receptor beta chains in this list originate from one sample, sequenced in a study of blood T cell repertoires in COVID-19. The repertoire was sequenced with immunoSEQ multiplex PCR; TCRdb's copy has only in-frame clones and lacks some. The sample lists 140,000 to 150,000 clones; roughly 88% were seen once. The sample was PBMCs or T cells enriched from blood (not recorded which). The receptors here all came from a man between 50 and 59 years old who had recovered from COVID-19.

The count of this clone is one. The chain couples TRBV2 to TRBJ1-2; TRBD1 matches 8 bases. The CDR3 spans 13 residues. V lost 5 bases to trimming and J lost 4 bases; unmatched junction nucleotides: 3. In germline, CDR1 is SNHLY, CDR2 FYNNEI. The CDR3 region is CASSRQGFYGYTF. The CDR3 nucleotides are TGTGCCAGCAGTCGACAGGGGTTCTATGGCTACACCTTC.

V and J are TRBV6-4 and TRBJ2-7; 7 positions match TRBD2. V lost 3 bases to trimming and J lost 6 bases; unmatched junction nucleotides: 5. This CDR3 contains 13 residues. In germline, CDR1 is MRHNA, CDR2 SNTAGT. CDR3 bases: TGTGCCAGCAGTGATTTCGTAGCGGGCGAGCAGTACGTC. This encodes CASSDFVAGEQYV.

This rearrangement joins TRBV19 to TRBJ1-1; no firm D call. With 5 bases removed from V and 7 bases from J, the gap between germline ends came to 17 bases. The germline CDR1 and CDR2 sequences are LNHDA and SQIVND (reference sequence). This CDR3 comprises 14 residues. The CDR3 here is CASSPTLSQVEAFF. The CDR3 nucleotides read TGTGCCAGTAGTCCCACGCTCTCTCAGGTTGAAGCTTTCTTT. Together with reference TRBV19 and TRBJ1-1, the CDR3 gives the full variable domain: DGGITQSPKYLFRKEGQNVTLSCEQNLNHDAMYWYRQDPGQGLRLIYYSQIVNDFQKGDIAEGYSVSREKKESFPLTVTSAQKNPTAFYLCASSPTLSQVEAFFGQGTRLTVV.